These 7 T cell receptor beta chains share one sample of origin, sequenced in a study of technical replicates of blood from a few donors. TCRdb's table, derived via immunoSEQ multiplex PCR, lists solely in-frame clones and lacks some. The table has tens of thousands of clones, roughly 94% seen once; the top ten hold less than 3.5%. Sequencing was performed on PBMCs. The receptors were gathered from a human donor in good health. Some clones in this sample may be carry-over from other donors' samples.

This chain links TRBV18 with TRBJ1-2; D is undetermined. V lost 3 bases, J lost 0 bases, and 17 bases lay in between. CDR1 and CDR2 (germline): KGHSH, LQKENI. The CDR3 is 17 residues long. CDR3 loop: CASSPEDGRGANYGYTF. CDR3 DNA sequence: TGTGCCAGCTCACCCGAAGACGGACGGGGAGCTAACTATGGCTACACCTTC.

The rearrangement joins TRBV7-3 to TRBJ1-6; TRBD1 matches 8 bases. CDR1 is SGHTA and CDR2 is FQGTGA in the germline V gene. V shed 4 bases and J 8 bases; nucleotides not matched to a gene: 4. The CDR3 is 14 amino acids. The CDR3 region has the DNA TGTGCCAGCAGCTCCCAGGGGGCCGATTCACCCCTCCACTTT. It is translated as CASSSQGADSPLHF.

The rearrangement joins TRBV4-3 to TRBJ2-2; 8 bases are a match to TRBD1. This CDR3 region has 17 residues. Germline CDR1 is LGHNA and CDR2 is YSLEER. With V trimmed by 2 bases and J by 4 bases, 9 bases remained unmatched. The CDR3 reads CASSQFWTGRSTGELFF. The CDR3 DNA sequence: TGCGCCAGCAGCCAATTCTGGACAGGGAGGAGCACCGGGGAGCTGTTTTTT.

This chain joins TRBV11-3 and TRBJ2-7, with D possibly being TRBD2 (6 bases). V shed 2 bases and J shed 5 bases, with 10 bases lying between them. This CDR3 is built from 13 residues. The germline V gene has CDR1 SGHNT and CDR2 YENEEA. In nucleotides, the CDR3 is TGTGCCAGCAGCTTACCGGGGGAGGACGAGCAGTACTTC. Translation gives CASSLPGEDEQYF.

The chain couples TRBV6-5 to TRBJ2-7; 7 bases are shared with TRBD1. Germline V gene lookup returns CDR1 MNHEY and CDR2 SVGAGI. With 2 bases clipped from V and 2 bases from J, the junction kept 6 bases outside the gene matches. CDR3 length: 15 residues. DNA of the CDR3: TGTGCCAGCAGTTACGGGCAGGGGGTGGCCTACGAGCAGTACTTC. Protein sequence: CASSYGQGVAYEQYF.

The chain uses TRBV2 and TRBJ2-2; D possibly corresponds to TRBD2 (6 bases). The germline V gene encodes CDR1 SNHLY and CDR2 FYNNEI. The CDR3 spans 13 residues. Trimming left V 8 bases short and J 4 bases short, with 11 bases between. The CDR3 spells CASGETSTGELFF. For the CDR3, the DNA is TGTGCCAGCGGGGAGACTAGCACCGGGGAGCTGTTTTTT.

The V and J genes are TRBV27 and TRBJ2-7; the match to TRBD1 covers 7 bases. J lost 0 bases, V lost 5 bases, and 10 bases had no gene match. The germline V gene encodes CDR1 MNHEY and CDR2 SMNVEV (reference sequence). This CDR3 is built from 16 residues. The DNA for the CDR3 is TGTGCCAGCAGTCCCGTGGGACAGTCTACCTCCTACGAGCAGTACTTC. This codes for CASSPVGQSTSYEQYF.